This TCR beta chain was retrieved from a study of blood T cells in healthy people across ages. Overall study context: Template switching picked up about one barcoded beta molecule for each two T cells.

Alongside a J-beta primer mix, a sample-barcoded 5' primer served in a second PCR lasting 7 to 11 cycles. TCRdb re-derived calls from the 5' RACE reads in MiXCR, one entry per CDR3 protein. Of 700,000 to 900,000 distinct CDR3 sequences listed, roughly 25% are singletons. Per germline, CDR1 SGHAT and CDR2 FQNNGV. Trimming removed 4 bases at V and 2 bases at J, with 12 bases between. The CDR3 length is 16 residues. A further study also used this sample, focusing on T cells of mothers and their children. This second report adds: A few healthy Caucasian mothers, along with their six children, served as the donors. Approximately 2.7 million TCR beta reads per child versus over 10 million per mother.

The chain employs TRBV11-2 and TRBJ2-6, with D possibly being TRBD1 or TRBD2 (5 bases each). Material for sequencing was blood. This receptor was taken from a boy younger than 18 in good health. The CDR3 region is CASSWGPNAGANVLTF. For the CDR3, the DNA is TGTGCCAGCAGCTGGGGACCTAATGCTGGGGCCAACGTCCTGACTTTC.